This section outlines one T cell receptor (beta chain) sequence together with its context. This sample is part of a study of T cell repertoires in ileal Crohn's disease. Overall study: Postoperative therapy was given to about half: some eleven thiopurines, around 17 anti-TNF agents.

With 4 bases clipped from V and 6 bases from J, the junction kept 9 bases outside the gene matches. There are 16 residues in the CDR3. CDR1 and CDR2 from the germline V gene are WNHNN and SYGVQD (reference sequence). Method: immunoSEQ multiplex PCR; TCRdb's copy keeps in-frame clones and lacks some. The table has approximately 12,000 clones, more than 60% seen once. The sample consisted of ileal tissue. J is TRBJ2-7 and V is TRBV10-1; TRBD2 aligns across 13 bases. The TCR sequence derives from an adult with Crohn's disease. The CDR3 DNA reads TGCGCCAGCAGTGTGACTAGCGGGGGGTCTTCGCGCGAGCAGTACTTC. Amino acids: CASSVTSGGSSREQYF.